What follows is one T cell receptor beta chain and its context. Its antigen is still unknown. This sample was included in a study of blood T cells in healthy people across ages. The study's findings and limits: Significant beta diversity loss was already apparent by age 40, declining roughly linearly. Expanded clonotype shifts may have been confounded, as the donors had an unknown CMV status.

J was trimmed by 2 bases and V by 5 bases; bases with no gene match: 7. Germline V lookup: CDR1 SEHNR, CDR2 FQNEAQ (reference sequence). This CDR3 contains 16 residues. Then a second PCR, running about 6 to 12 cycles, was carried out with a sample-barcoded 5' primer and a J-beta primer mix. TCRdb reprocessed the 5' RACE reads with MiXCR, giving one entry per CDR3 protein. The sample yields some 1.6 million distinct CDR3 sequences, 34% seen once. Sequences were obtained from blood. This sequence originates from a woman in her twenties or thirties in good health. The rearrangement links TRBV7-9 to TRBJ1-5, with 9 bases lining up with TRBD1. The CDR3 region is CASSRGQGDGNQPQHF. CDR3 nucleotides: TGTGCCAGCAGCCGGGGACAGGGAGATGGCAATCAGCCCCAGCATTTT. The full variable domain, in which reference TRBV7-9 and TRBJ1-5 provide the parts outside the CDR3, is DTGVSQNPRHKITKRGQNVTFRCDPISEHNRLYWYRQTLGQGPEFLTYFQNEAQLEKSRLLSDRFSAERPKGSFSTLEIQRTEQGDSAMYLCASSRGQGDGNQPQHFGDGTRLSIL.